This TCR beta chain was captured by sequencing in a study of CD8 T cells in Susac syndrome. Sequencing targeted TCR beta in blood CD8+ and CD4+ T cells. TEMRA cells were FACS-enriched and CD8+ and CD4+ T cells negatively isolated. V shed 0 bases and J shed 0 bases, with 3 bases lying between them. The CDR3 contains 14 residues. The germline gives CDR1 SGHRS, CDR2 YFSETQ. Findings and caveats of the study: TCR sequencing and HLA analysis covered a relatively small number of individuals.

With regard to this clonotype: The antigen remains unidentified.

With random hexamers, reverse transcription was performed on about 0.45 to 1 ug of RNA. The authors amplified TCR beta CDR3 across 54 Vbeta and 13 Jbeta using immunoSEQ multiplex PCR. Each CDR3 protein is one row after TCRdb ran MiXCR on the immunoSEQ multiplex PCR reads. Here the sample spans fewer than 150,000 distinct CDR3 sequences, approximately 93% being singletons. This receptor was taken from a human donor with multiple sclerosis. The chain joins TRBV5-1 to TRBJ2-2; D call uncertain. The specimen sequenced was CD4+ T cells from PBMCs. The CDR3 region is CASSLATNTGELFF. The CDR3 DNA reads TGCGCCAGCAGCTTGGCCACGAACACCGGGGAGCTGTTTTTT.